This T cell receptor beta chain was recovered during a study of response to subunit inactivated influenza vaccine. General study points: It was the authors' suggestion that each seasonal influenza vaccination recruits few new T cells.

Of note for this clonotype: Its antigen is undetermined.

TCRdb redid the calling of the RT-PCR reads with MiXCR, one entry per CDR3 protein. The table records 550,000 to 800,000 distinct CDR3 sequences, around 16% of them present only once. The sequence was obtained from a man aged 45 to 65 who received an inactivated influenza vaccine. The sequencing here drew on PBMCs from blood, taken 11 to 12 days after vaccination.

CDR3 loop: CASSLEVLNEQFF. CDR3 nucleotides: TGTGCCAGCAGCTTGGAGGTTCTCAATGAGCAGTTCTTC. The chain has TRBV5-5 and TRBJ2-1; D gene ambiguous. The germline CDR1 and CDR2 sequences are SGHKS and YYEKEE (reference sequence). Trimming removed 0 bases from V and 6 bases from J, with 7 bases in between. The CDR3 totals 13 residues.